The rows below give T cell receptor beta chains drawn from one sample of a study of Graves' ophthalmopathy and Graves' hyperthyroidism. TCRdb used MiXCR to reprocess the multiplex PCR reads, holding one entry per CDR3 protein. The sample holds about 160,000 distinct CDR3 sequences, around 39% seen once. Sequenced material: peripheral blood. The receptors originated from a man aged 25-45 years with Graves' ophthalmopathy. CDR3s include the opening cysteine and the closing phenylalanine or tryptophan. The D gene is left open where the match is weak.

d_call | j_call | v_call | cdr3_aa
. | TRBJ2-5 | TRBV6-1 | CASKETPRETQYF
. | TRBJ2-7 | TRBV7-9 | CASSSRSKAYEQYF
. | TRBJ1-1 | TRBV5-5 | CASSLVEEGTEAFF
TRBD2 | TRBJ2-2 | TRBV6-5 | CASSSEGLAGGAGELFF
TRBD1 | TRBJ2-2 | TRBV11-1 | CASSPPDRGKSGELFF
. | TRBJ2-5 | TRBV12-5 | CASRKEGETQYF
. | TRBJ2-7 | TRBV6-1 | CASSEPGNGYEQYF
. | TRBJ2-7 | TRBV6-2/TRBV6-3 | CASSYRWAGTAYEQYF
TRBD1 | TRBJ1-6 | TRBV10-2 | CASSQGLGSPLHF
. | TRBJ1-2 | TRBV28 | CASSLAQGMGYGYTF
. | TRBJ2-7 | TRBV6-1 | CASSEAYGGSSYEQYF
. | TRBJ2-2 | TRBV11-2 | CASSLDREVAGELFF
TRBD2 | TRBJ2-2 | TRBV6-2/TRBV6-3 | CASSLVAGVRTGELFF
. | TRBJ2-7 | TRBV28 | CASTGMRGDPYEQYF
TRBD1 | TRBJ1-2 | TRBV30 | CAWSALGTAYGYTF
TRBD1 | TRBJ2-7 | TRBV12-3/TRBV12-4 | CASSLGTGGLEQYF
TRBD1 | TRBJ1-1 | TRBV12-5 | CASGSINWGQQVNTEAFF
. | TRBJ1-2 | TRBV6-5 | CASSTANNYGYTF
. | TRBJ2-2 | TRBV11-1 | CASSTYTGELFF
TRBD1 | TRBJ1-1 | TRBV12-3/TRBV12-4 | CASSWTGYNTEAFF
TRBD1 | TRBJ2-2 | TRBV12-3/TRBV12-4 | CASSLDRGYWNTGELFF
TRBD1 | TRBJ1-2 | TRBV6-1 | CASKWTPLGQGTAEGGYTF
. | TRBJ1-4 | TRBV5-6 | CASSLNGWEKLFF
. | TRBJ1-1 | TRBV6-2/TRBV6-3 | CASSPYPVNTEAFF
. | TRBJ1-3 | TRBV6-1 | CASSAGPLNTIYF
. | TRBJ1-1 | TRBV12-3/TRBV12-4 | CASTGGVNTEAFF
. | TRBJ1-2 | TRBV6-4 | CASSYSYPNYGYTF
TRBD1 | TRBJ1-5 | TRBV30 | CAWSVRQGYQPQHF
. | TRBJ1-2 | TRBV24-1 | CATNTATWSGYTF